The clone carrying this TCR beta chain was seen a handful of times. Its antigen is still unknown. The sample belongs to a study of T-cell memory formation after mild COVID-19. The overall study: Largely, the TCR clusters proved donor specific. Whole-study findings and limits: CD8+ contracting clones occupied EMRA, while CD4+ ones occupied mainly CM and EM. Prior to infection, memory already included some responding clones, suggesting cross-reactive memory joined.

TCRdb re-called the 5' RACE reads with MiXCR, one entry per CDR3 protein. The top ten hold 2.5% to 3.5% of the sample, which has fewer than 250,000 distinct CDR3 sequences, approximately 10% seen once. This clonotype was obtained from a man aged 18 to 29 who had mild COVID-19 (a few samples of this study predate the infection). Cell type and time point are not known. The sample comprised PBMCs or a T cell subset sorted from them (not recorded which).

CDR3 region: CASSPTGVGGELFF. CDR3 nucleotides: TGTGCCAGCAGCCCGACAGGAGTCGGCGGGGAGCTGTTTTTT. This sequence joins TRBV7-6 and TRBJ2-2; tentative D call: TRBD1 (6 bases). CDR3 length: 14 amino acids. V was cut by 5 bases and J by 7 bases, with 14 bases left in between. Germline-derived CDR1 and CDR2 are SGHVS and FNYEAQ.